This T cell receptor (beta chain) was retrieved from a study of T cells in Graves' hyperthyroidism and ophthalmopathy (dated by TCRdb to between 2018 and 2021). For the study in its entirety: Peripheral blood samples were taken at the time of initial diagnosis, prior to any treatment. TCR Vbeta CDR3 sequencing of 120 to 150 peripheral blood samples (over 40 ophthalmopathy, approximately 80 hyperthyroidism and roughly 17 progressor patients) is reported in the paper. After sampling, hyperthyroidism patients received methimazole starting at 30 mg daily, and ophthalmopathy patients received high-dose intravenous methylprednisolone. Prospective prediction of ophthalmopathy was tested in an independent validation cohort consisting of 18 to 20 hyperthyroidism patients and approximately 16 patients who later progressed to ophthalmopathy. For training and testing, the approximately 97 patients in the discovery cohort were randomly divided in a 7:3 ratio. To identify TCR V-J signatures that set the groups apart, the researchers used a discovery cohort of roughly 100 patients, made up of 40 to 45 with Graves' ophthalmopathy and about 59 with stable Graves' hyperthyroidism. In addition, the study compared T-cell repertoires in thyroid tissue and in blood from several Graves' hyperthyroidism patients.

In the ophthalmopathy patients, disease was moderately to severely active, with a Clinical Activity Score of 3 or more, a NOSPECS grade of 4 or more, and a duration of less than 3 months. Any patient with an uncontrolled infection, another autoimmune disease, pregnancy or lactation was excluded. Diagnoses relied on clinical symptoms, serum thyroxine and TRAb, thyroid ultrasound and orbital computed tomography. PBMCs were separated from roughly 10 ml of fresh peripheral blood using Ficoll-Paque density gradient centrifugation. Trizol reagent was used to extract total RNA, and RNA quality was then checked on an Agilent 2100 Bioanalyzer. The CDR3 runs 15 residues from the cysteine to the phenylalanine. Left in the record is the CDR3 DNA by itself, 45 bases read in frame from the first base. V gives up 3 bases and J gives up 5 bases, and the segment between their germline ends measures 16 bases. CDR1 and CDR2 are read off the germline V gene as MGHRA and YSYEKL.

Broader findings and caveats from the paper: A model built on a 13 V-J signature distinguished ophthalmopathy from stable hyperthyroidism, reaching 85% to 90% sensitivity and around 81% specificity in cross-validation and 80%/75% in testing. In validation, the model predicted progression to ophthalmopathy with 55% to 71% sensitivity and 72% to 85% specificity, a median of approximately 6.7 months before onset. No statistical method was used to set the sample size in advance, and investigators knew the group allocation. Most expanded thyroid clonotypes (frequency above 0.001) were also detected in blood, a finding suggesting that blood repertoires may reflect thyroid immune responses.

Ten or more counts support this clonotype. This receptor's antigen is unknown. Qualities for individual bases were not recorded, and no much larger clone is one base off. TCR beta CDR3 regions were amplified from RNA transcripts. For the first round of RT-PCR on the TCR CDR3, the HTBI primer set was used together with the Qiagen OneStep RT-PCR kit. Libraries were constructed in a second round of multiplex PCR, after which size selection and purification were performed. Sequencing of the libraries was done on an Illumina HiSeq2000 using paired-end 100 bp reads. The authors' analysis ran thus. Raw data were processed with SOAPnuke, discarding reads with adapters, uncalled bases, mean Phred below 15, or no exact constant-primer or identifier match. High-quality paired reads were merged using COPE v1.2.5, and each unique nucleotide sequence was defined as a clonotype. MiTCR v1.1 was used to align the clonotypes against IMGT TRBV, TRBD and TRBJ reference segments. Analysis was restricted to V-J combinations with a frequency above 0.0001, which covered about 99% of repertoires. A TCS score was defined as the ratio between F50 (clonal expansion) and ExV (chaos), using BLOSUM62-based TCRdist between CDR3 peptides within each V-J. Welch's t-statistics and random forest reduced roughly 500 V-J features to roughly 13, which were used in a naive Bayes classifier (R e1071). The public reads were quality trimmed at Q25 with fastp and then assembled into clones with MiXCR by TCRdb, keeping productive beta chains. Each record represents a unique CDR3 protein, reported with the most common genes and DNA among its rows. The V and J calls come from TCRdb's annotation, not from the publication. This sample is represented by some 300,000 distinct CDR3 sequences; approximately 18% of them were singletons. 39% of the sample belongs to the ten largest clones.

The sequencing input was blood. The chain links TRBV4-1 with TRBJ1-2, with TRBD1 perhaps the D gene, on 5 matching bases. The TCR comes from a man aged 45-65 years with Graves' ophthalmopathy. In nucleotide form, the sequence is TGCGCCAGCAGCCAGGACCATGGGGGAGGGTATGGCTACACCTTC. The encoded protein is CASSQDHGGGYGYTF.